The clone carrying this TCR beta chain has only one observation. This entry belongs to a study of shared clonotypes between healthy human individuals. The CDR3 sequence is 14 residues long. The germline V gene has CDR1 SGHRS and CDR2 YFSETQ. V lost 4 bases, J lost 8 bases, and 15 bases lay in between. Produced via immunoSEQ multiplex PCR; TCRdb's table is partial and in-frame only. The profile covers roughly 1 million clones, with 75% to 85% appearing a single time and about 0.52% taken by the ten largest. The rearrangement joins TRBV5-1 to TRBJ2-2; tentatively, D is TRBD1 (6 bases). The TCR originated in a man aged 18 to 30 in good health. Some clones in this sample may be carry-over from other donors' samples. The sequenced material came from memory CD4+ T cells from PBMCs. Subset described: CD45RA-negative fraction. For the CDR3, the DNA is TGCGCCAGCAGCGACAGGACTGGGGAGGGGGAGCTGTTTTTT. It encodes CASSDRTGEGELFF. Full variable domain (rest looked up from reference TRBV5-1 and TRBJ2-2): KAGVTQTPRYLIKTRGQQVTLSCSPISGHRSVSWYQQTPGQGLQFLFEYFSETQRNKGNFPGRFSGRQFSNSRSEMNVSTLELGDSALYLCASSDRTGEGELFFGEGSRLTVL.